Below, 14 T cell receptor beta chains from the same sample are listed, as sequenced in a study of T cell responses to AZD1222 COVID-19 vaccine listed by TCRdb under 2021. The library was obtained by the immunoSEQ multiplex PCR assay. In its TCRdb copy, this immuneACCESS table keeps in-frame sequences only and misses some clones. Where compared with another copy, unresolved V genes explain less than half of these, and the others have no known cause. For this sample there are 130,000 to 150,000 clones; about nine tenths appear just once. The ten largest clonotypes hold about 3% of the sample. The time point label on this specimen signifies: baseline before first vaccination. What the treatment or condition label conveys for this sample: meningococcal conjugate vaccine given as trial control. The sample was peripheral blood, taken on day 0 of MenACWY control vaccination. Receptors originate from an adult in good health.

The V gene is TRBV28, the J gene TRBJ2-7; no reliable D call. The CDR3 spans 14 residues. Germline V lookup: CDR1 MDHEN, CDR2 SYDVKM. V lost 3 bases and J 7 bases, leaving 16 bases between the germline ends. DNA of the CDR3: TGTGCCAGCAGTTTGTACAATTCCTTGCGGGAGCAGTACTTC. Protein sequence: CASSLYNSLREQYF.

DNA of the CDR3: TGTGCCAGCAGCTTAGGAGGGGGCAGCAATCAGCCCCAGCATTTT. It yields the protein CASSLGGGSNQPQHF. V and J are TRBV7-9 and TRBJ1-5, with TRBD1 matching over 7 bases. This CDR3 is built from 15 residues. J was trimmed by 1 base and V by 1 base; bases with no gene match: 1. The germline V gene has CDR1 SEHNR and CDR2 FQNEAQ (reference sequence).

The V call is TRBV4-1, the J call TRBJ1-2; 7 bases agree with TRBD1. Looked up from germline, CDR1 is MGHRA and CDR2 is YSYEKL. This CDR3 has 14 amino acids. V was clipped by 3 bases and J by 2 bases; unmatched bases: 3. CDR3 coding DNA: TGCGCCAGCAGCCAGACAGGGACCAACTATGGCTACACCTTC. Protein product: CASSQTGTNYGYTF.

The DNA for the CDR3 is TGCGCCAGCAGGAGCGGGGACGCGAACACCGGGGAGCTGTTTTTT. Its protein is CASRSGDANTGELFF. J is TRBJ2-2 and V is TRBV5-1; the match to TRBD2 covers 7 bases. CDR1 and CDR2 from the germline V gene are SGHRS and YFSETQ. This CDR3 has 15 amino acids. With V trimmed by 5 bases and J by 0 bases, 4 bases remained unmatched.

CDR3 residues: CASSKFAPSGSALWTDTQYF. The CDR3 nucleotides are TGTGCCAGCAGCAAATTTGCCCCCTCGGGTAGCGCCCTATGGACAGATACGCAGTATTTT. V usage is TRBV21-1 and J usage is TRBJ2-3; TRBD2 is the table's D call and was not checked against the DNA. TRBV21-1 is reported as a pseudogene. The CDR3 is made up of 20 amino acids.

The chain carries TRBV6-1 and TRBJ2-5, with 8 bases fitting TRBD1. Germline CDR1 and CDR2: MNHNS and SASEGT. V was clipped by 2 bases and J by 9 bases; unmatched bases: 11. This CDR3 comprises 15 residues. CDR3 DNA: TGTGCCAGCAGTGAAAGGGGGCAGACAGGGGCGGCCCAGTACTTC. Protein: CASSERGQTGAAQYF.

V gene TRBV2 combines with J gene TRBJ2-2; a possible D gene is TRBD1 (6 bases). The CDR3 is 14 amino acids. From germline, CDR1 is SNHLY and CDR2 FYNNEI. V lost 4 bases, J lost 7 bases, and 13 bases lay in between. CDR3 residues: CASSGVQGHGELFF. CDR3 sequence (DNA): TGTGCCAGCAGTGGGGTACAGGGTCACGGGGAGCTGTTTTTT.

The chain has TRBV9 and TRBJ1-6; D is possibly TRBD1 (6 bases). This CDR3 has 17 residues. With 1 base removed from V and 8 bases from J, the gap between germline ends came to 19 bases. Germline values: CDR1 SGDLS, CDR2 YYNGEE. The CDR3: CASSVTSPTGSDSPLHF. The CDR3, as DNA: TGTGCCAGCAGCGTAACATCCCCTACAGGGTCGGATTCACCCCTCCACTTT. Complete variable domain (other parts from reference TRBV9 and TRBJ1-6): DSGVTQTPKHLITATGQRVTLRCSPRSGDLSVYWYQQSLDQGLQFLIQYYNGEERAKGNILERFSAQQFPDLHSELNLSSLELGDSALYFCASSVTSPTGSDSPLHFGNGTRLTVT.

The genes are TRBV5-1 and TRBJ1-1, with a tentative D call TRBD1 (5 bases). V lost 4 bases and J lost 2, with 12 bases in between. Germline V gene sequence: CDR1 SGHRS, CDR2 YFSETQ. The CDR3 totals 14 residues. The CDR3 DNA reads as TGCGCCAGCAGCCCCCAGGGCCCCAACACTGAAGCTTTCTTT. Its translation is CASSPQGPNTEAFF.

This sequence joins TRBV1 and TRBJ1-1. TRBV1 is annotated as a pseudogene. The CDR3 consists of 20 residues. The CDR3 region is CTSSQEHRRAPLFMNTEAFF. CDR3 in DNA: TGCACCAGCAGCCAAGAACATCGGAGGGCCCCACTATTTATGAACACTGAAGCTTTCTTT.

In its sample, this clone was seen a few times. The chain uses TRBV9 and TRBJ1-1, with a tentative D call TRBD1 (6 bases). Germline V lookup: CDR1 SGDLS, CDR2 YYNGEE. The CDR3 is 14 residues long. Trimming cost V 0 bases and J 4 bases, with 10 bases left between them. The DNA for the CDR3 is TGTGCCAGCAGCGTAGGGTCGGGGGCCACTGAAGCTTTCTTT. This gives the protein CASSVGSGATEAFF.

The chain carries TRBV6-4 and TRBJ1-2, with D maybe TRBD1 (6 bases). The V end was cut by 6 bases, the J end by 3 bases, with 8 bases between. CDR1 MRHNA and CDR2 SNTAGT come from the germline V gene. The CDR3 runs 12 residues. The CDR3 region has the DNA TGTGCCAGCAGCGCAGGGGACTATGGCTACACCTTC. Its protein is CASSAGDYGYTF.

This chain joins TRBV6-5 and TRBJ1-2; D is possibly TRBD1 (5 bases). The germline CDR1 and CDR2 sequences are MNHEY and SVGAGI. V was pared by 6 bases and J by 3 bases, with 8 bases between. The CDR3 is 12 residues long. Written as DNA, the CDR3 is TGTGCCAGCAGACGGGACTACTATGGCTACACCTTC. Translation gives CASRRDYYGYTF.

The V call is TRBV30, the J call TRBJ2-3; TRBD1 or TRBD2 may be the D gene (5 bases each). Germline assignment: CDR1 GTSNPN and CDR2 SVGIG (reference sequence). Trimming cost V 1 base and J 1 base, with 9 bases left between them. The CDR3 has 14 residues. DNA for the CDR3: TGTGCCTGGAGTGAAGGGACGGGCACAGATACGCAGTATTTT. Its translation is CAWSEGTGTDTQYF.